This T cell receptor beta chain comes out of a study of radiotherapy plus CTLA-4 blockade in lung cancer. The data were produced by immunoSEQ multiplex PCR, yet TCRdb's version contains in-frame clones alone and is incomplete. Of tens of thousands of clones in the sample, less than 80% were seen once. Patients had chemo-refractory metastatic non-small-cell lung cancer and received focal radiation plus CTLA-4 blockade that used ipilimumab. This material consisted of peripheral blood, taken from a patient treated with radiotherapy plus ipilimumab. The clonotype comes from a human donor with non-small cell lung cancer who had a complete response to radiotherapy plus ipilimumab.

CDR3 DNA sequence: TGTGCCAGCAGTCCCACCCTACAGGGAAGGTATGGCTACACCTTC. Its protein is CASSPTLQGRYGYTF. The gene calls are TRBV2 and TRBJ1-2; D is possibly TRBD1 (6 bases). This CDR3 is 15 amino acids long. Deletions cut 5 bases from V and 5 bases from J, with 18 bases between. Germline V gives CDR1 SNHLY, CDR2 FYNNEI. The whole variable domain, filled in from reference TRBV2 and TRBJ1-2, reads EPEVTQTPSHQVTQMGQEVILRCVPISNHLYFYWYRQILGQKVEFLVSFYNNEISEKSEIFDDQFSVERPDGSNFTLKIRSTKLEDSAMYFCASSPTLQGRYGYTFGSGTRLTVV.